The present T cell receptor (beta chain) was sequenced within a study of human CD8 memory T cell subsets. Cells that were CCR7+ PD-1- TIGIT- were defined as the stem-like memory CD8+ T cell population, referred to as TSTEM. What supplied the PBMC was buffy coats of healthy donors. The length of the CDR3 is 14 residues. Germline V CDR1 and CDR2: DFQATT, SNEGSKA (reference sequence). Libraries of TCR beta chains were produced by 5' RACE (UMI-labeled). With the 5' RACE reads reprocessed, TCRdb shows one record per CDR3 protein and no DNA. With 9,500 to 12,000 distinct CDR3 sequences in the sample, the ten largest clones hold about 20%.

This TCR was recovered from a human donor in good health. Sequencing was performed on CD8+ stem-like memory T cells (TSCM and TCM) sorted from PBMCs. Subset noted: stem-like memory CD8 T cells (TSTEM), CCR7+ PD-1- TIGIT-. This chain uses TRBV20-1 with TRBJ1-5; the TCRdb call, TRBD1, lacks DNA for checking. The CDR3 protein is CSARIQGESQPQHF.